These T cell receptor beta chains were read from a single sample in a study of blood T cell repertoires in COVID-19. Libraries were prepared by immunoSEQ multiplex PCR; TCRdb keeps only in-frame clonotypes and omits some of them. The table includes around 47,000 clones, roughly 91% detected once. Sequenced: peripheral blood. These receptors were taken from an elderly man with active or convalescent COVID-19. CDR3s include the opening cysteine and the closing phenylalanine or tryptophan. The D gene is left open where the match is weak. Some rows have no size entry. The others give once, few or many, or a class for an expanded clone.

V gene,J gene,clone size,D gene,CDR3 DNA,CDR3 protein
TRBV7-2,TRBJ2-4,once,TRBD2,TGTGCCAGCAGCGATGGACTAGCGGGGGGTGAGGAAAACATTCAGTACTTC,CASSDGLAGGEENIQYF
TRBV3-1/TRBV3-2,TRBJ2-1,.,.,TGTGCCAGCAGCCACCAGGGTCCGGGCCGTGTGGGTGAGCAGTTCTTC,CASSHQGPGRVGEQFF
TRBV7-8,TRBJ2-7,.,.,TGTGCCAGCAGCGGAAGGCGGCAGAGCTCCTACGAGCAGTACTTC,CASSGRRQSSYEQYF
TRBV7-2,TRBJ1-1,.,.,TGTGCCAGCAGCTTAAGGACAGTGAACACTGAAGCTTTCTTT,CASSLRTVNTEAFF
TRBV7-2,TRBJ2-2,.,.,TGTGCCAGCAGCTTAGACCGAGCGTTTCTCGGGGAGCTGTTTTTT,CASSLDRAFLGELFF
TRBV30,TRBJ1-6,.,.,TGTGCCTGGAGGCTAGACACAGGTTCACCCCTCCACTTT,CAWRLDTGSPLHF
TRBV24-1,TRBJ2-7,once,TRBD2,TGTGCCACCAGTGACGTGGGACTAGCGGGAGGTACTGGGGAGCAGTACTTC,CATSDVGLAGGTGEQYF
TRBV15,TRBJ1-3,.,.,TGTGCCACCAGCAGACAGGAATCCTCTGGAAACACCATATATTTT,CATSRQESSGNTIYF
TRBV7-2,TRBJ2-4,.,.,TGTGCCAGCAGCCCCTCCCCAGGCAGCAAAAACATTCAGTACTTC,CASSPSPGSKNIQYF
TRBV10-3,TRBJ2-2,.,TRBD1,TGTGCCATCAGTGATTTTACAGGGGATACCGGGGAGCTGTTTTTT,CAISDFTGDTGELFF
TRBV2,TRBJ2-7,few,TRBD2,TGTGCCAGCAGGATTAGACTAGCGGGAGAGTACGAGCAGTACTTC,CASRIRLAGEYEQYF
TRBV27,TRBJ2-7,.,.,TGTGCCAGCAGTTCTCCTAGCTCCTACGAGCAGTACTTC,CASSSPSSYEQYF
TRBV29-1,TRBJ2-7,.,TRBD1,TGCAGCGTTGCCCAGGGGGTGCAGGGGGCGCGCGAGCAGTACTTC,CSVAQGVQGAREQYF
TRBV11-2,TRBJ2-2,.,.,TGTGCCAGCAGCCTGCTTGGGGAGACCGGGGAGCTGTTTTTT,CASSLLGETGELFF
TRBV19,TRBJ2-7,.,TRBD1,TGTGCCAGTAGTAGTTCGACAGGGGGAGTGTACGAGCAGTACTTC,CASSSSTGGVYEQYF
TRBV7-2,TRBJ2-1,few,.,TGTGCCAGCAGCTACCTGACTAGTTCCTACAATGAGCAGTTCTTC,CASSYLTSSYNEQFF